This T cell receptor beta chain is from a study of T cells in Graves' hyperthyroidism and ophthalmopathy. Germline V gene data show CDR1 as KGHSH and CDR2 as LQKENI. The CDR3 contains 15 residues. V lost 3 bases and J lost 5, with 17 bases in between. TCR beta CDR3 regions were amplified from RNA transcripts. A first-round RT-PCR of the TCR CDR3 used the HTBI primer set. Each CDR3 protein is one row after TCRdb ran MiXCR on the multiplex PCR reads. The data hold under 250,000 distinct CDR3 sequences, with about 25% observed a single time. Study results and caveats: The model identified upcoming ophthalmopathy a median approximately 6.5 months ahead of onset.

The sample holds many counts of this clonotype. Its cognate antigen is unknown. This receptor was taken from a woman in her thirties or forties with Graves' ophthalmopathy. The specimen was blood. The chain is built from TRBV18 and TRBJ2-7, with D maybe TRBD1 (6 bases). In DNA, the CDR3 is TGTGCCAGCTCACCGATAGATACAGGGTTCAACGAGCAGTACTTC. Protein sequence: CASSPIDTGFNEQYF.